This T cell receptor beta chain was sequenced during a study of cytomegalovirus exposure and HLA in healthy donors. V gave up 0 bases and J gave up 4 bases, with 9 bases separating them. The CDR3 covers 14 residues. Per the germline V gene, CDR1 is KGHSY and CDR2 is FQNENV. The primer mix had 60 Vbeta and 13 Jbeta primers. Produced via immunoSEQ multiplex PCR; TCRdb's table is partial and in-frame only. The repertoire includes fewer than 200,000 clones, 77% of them detected once, and 6% to 8% sits in the top ten. The chain uses TRBV16 and TRBJ1-1; the D gene is possibly TRBD1 (5 bases). Material: PBMCs. The sequence was collected from a male donor in good health and CMV-seropositive. The CDR3 nucleotides are TGTGCCAGCAGCCAATCGCCAGGGTCCACTGAAGCTTTCTTT. Encoded protein: CASSQSPGSTEAFF.